This TCR beta chain was captured by sequencing in a study of blood T cells in healthy people across ages. On this clonotype: What it binds is unknown.

A second PCR, run for about 6 to 11 cycles, used a sample-barcoded 5' primer plus a J-beta primer mix. One entry per CDR3 protein results from TCRdb running MiXCR on the 5' RACE reads. The sample includes about 780,000 distinct CDR3 sequences, around a quarter of them seen just once. This CDR3 has 18 amino acids. Trimming removed 5 bases from V and 3 bases from J, with 23 bases in between. CDR1 is MGHDK and CDR2 is SYGVNS in the germline V gene. General observations from the study: Without sorted subsets, naive and antigen-experienced compartments could not be conclusively compared. Considered underestimates were the diversity estimates obtained from one million T cells. Diversity was higher, and naive CD4+ cells more numerous, in long-lived donors than in aged donors.

The sample was also reused in another study, on T cells of mothers and their children.

Sequencing was carried out using blood. The V gene is TRBV25-1, the J gene TRBJ2-1; weak D call: TRBD2 (6 bases). The clonotype was recovered from a boy younger than 18 in good health. This CDR3 is CASSPPGGGVGLYNEQFF. The CDR3 region has the DNA TGTGCCAGCAGTCCTCCCGGGGGTGGGGTAGGACTCTACAATGAGCAGTTCTTC.